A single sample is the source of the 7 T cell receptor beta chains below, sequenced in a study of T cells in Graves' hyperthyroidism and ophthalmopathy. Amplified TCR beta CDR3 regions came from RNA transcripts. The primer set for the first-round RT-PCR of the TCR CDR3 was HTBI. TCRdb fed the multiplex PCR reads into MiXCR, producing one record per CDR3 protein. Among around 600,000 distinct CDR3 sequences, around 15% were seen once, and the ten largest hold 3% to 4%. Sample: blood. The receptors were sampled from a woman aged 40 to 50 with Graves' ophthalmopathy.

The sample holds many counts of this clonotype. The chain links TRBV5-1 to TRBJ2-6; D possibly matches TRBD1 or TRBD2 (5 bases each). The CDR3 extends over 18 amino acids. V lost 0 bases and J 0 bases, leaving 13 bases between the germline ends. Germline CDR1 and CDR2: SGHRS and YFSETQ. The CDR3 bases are TGCGCCAGCAGCTTGGTGGGACCCACTAGCTCTGGGGCCAACGTCCTGACTTTC. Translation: CASSLVGPTSSGANVLTF.

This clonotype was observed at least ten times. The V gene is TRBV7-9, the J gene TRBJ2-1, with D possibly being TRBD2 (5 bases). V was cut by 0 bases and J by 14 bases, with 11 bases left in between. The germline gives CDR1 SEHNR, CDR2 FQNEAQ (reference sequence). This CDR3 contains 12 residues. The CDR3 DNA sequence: TGTGCCAGCAGCTTAGCCGGAGTCGGGAAGTTCTTC. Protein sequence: CASSLAGVGKFF. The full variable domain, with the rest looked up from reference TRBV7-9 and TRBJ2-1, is DTGVSQNPRHKITKRGQNVTFRCDPISEHNRLYWYRQTLGQGPEFLTYFQNEAQLEKSRLLSDRFSAERPKGSFSTLEIQRTEQGDSAMYLCASSLAGVGKFFGPGTRLTVL.

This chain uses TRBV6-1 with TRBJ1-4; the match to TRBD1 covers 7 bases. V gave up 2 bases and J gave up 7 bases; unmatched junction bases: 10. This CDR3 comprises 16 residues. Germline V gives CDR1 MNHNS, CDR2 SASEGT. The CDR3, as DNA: TGTGCCAGCAGTGAAATACAGGGGAGTTCGGGTGAAAAACTGTTTTTT. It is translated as CASSEIQGSSGEKLFF.

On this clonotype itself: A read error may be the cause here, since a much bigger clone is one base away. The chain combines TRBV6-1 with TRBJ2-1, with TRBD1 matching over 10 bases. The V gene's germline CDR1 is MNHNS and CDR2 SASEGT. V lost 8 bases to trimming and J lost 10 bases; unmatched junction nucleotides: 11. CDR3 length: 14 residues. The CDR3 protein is CASLRTGGSYEQFF. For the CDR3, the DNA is TGTGCCAGCTTGCGGACAGGGGGTTCCTACGAGCAGTTCTTC.

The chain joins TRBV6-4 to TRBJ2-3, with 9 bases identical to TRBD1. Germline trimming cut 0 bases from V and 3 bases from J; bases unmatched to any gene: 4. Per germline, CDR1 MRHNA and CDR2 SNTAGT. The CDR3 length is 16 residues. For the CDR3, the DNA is TGTGCCAGCAGTGACTCGGGAGGGACAGGGACAGATACGCAGTATTTT. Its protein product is CASSDSGGTGTDTQYF.

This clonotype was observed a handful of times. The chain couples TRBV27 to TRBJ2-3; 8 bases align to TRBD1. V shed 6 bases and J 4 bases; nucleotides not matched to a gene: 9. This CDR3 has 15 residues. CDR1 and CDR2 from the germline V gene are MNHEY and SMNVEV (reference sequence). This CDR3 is CASSSRGPPADTQYF. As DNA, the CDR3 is TGTGCCAGCAGCAGCAGGGGGCCCCCCGCAGATACGCAGTATTTT.

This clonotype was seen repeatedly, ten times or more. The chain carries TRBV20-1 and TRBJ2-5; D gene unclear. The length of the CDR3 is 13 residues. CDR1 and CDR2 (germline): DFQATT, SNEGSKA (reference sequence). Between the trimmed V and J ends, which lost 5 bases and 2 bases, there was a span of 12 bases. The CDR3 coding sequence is TGCAGTGCTTCCCTGAACAGTCAAGAGACCCAGTACTTC. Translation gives CSASLNSQETQYF.